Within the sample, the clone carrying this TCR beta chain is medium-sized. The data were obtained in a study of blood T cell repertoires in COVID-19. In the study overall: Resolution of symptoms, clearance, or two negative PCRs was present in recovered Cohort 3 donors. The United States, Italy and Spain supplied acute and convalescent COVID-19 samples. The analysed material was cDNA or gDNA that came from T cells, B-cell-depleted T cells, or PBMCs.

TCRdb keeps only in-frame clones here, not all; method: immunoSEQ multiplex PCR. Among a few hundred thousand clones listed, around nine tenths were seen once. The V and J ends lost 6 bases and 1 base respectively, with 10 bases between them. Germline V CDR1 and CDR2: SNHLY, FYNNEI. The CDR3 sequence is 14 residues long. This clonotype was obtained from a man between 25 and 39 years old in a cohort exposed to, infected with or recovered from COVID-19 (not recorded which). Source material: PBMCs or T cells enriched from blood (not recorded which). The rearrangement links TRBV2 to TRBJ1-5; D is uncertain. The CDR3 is CASSETPSNQPQHF. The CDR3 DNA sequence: TGTGCCAGCAGCGAAACACCAAGCAATCAGCCCCAGCATTTT.